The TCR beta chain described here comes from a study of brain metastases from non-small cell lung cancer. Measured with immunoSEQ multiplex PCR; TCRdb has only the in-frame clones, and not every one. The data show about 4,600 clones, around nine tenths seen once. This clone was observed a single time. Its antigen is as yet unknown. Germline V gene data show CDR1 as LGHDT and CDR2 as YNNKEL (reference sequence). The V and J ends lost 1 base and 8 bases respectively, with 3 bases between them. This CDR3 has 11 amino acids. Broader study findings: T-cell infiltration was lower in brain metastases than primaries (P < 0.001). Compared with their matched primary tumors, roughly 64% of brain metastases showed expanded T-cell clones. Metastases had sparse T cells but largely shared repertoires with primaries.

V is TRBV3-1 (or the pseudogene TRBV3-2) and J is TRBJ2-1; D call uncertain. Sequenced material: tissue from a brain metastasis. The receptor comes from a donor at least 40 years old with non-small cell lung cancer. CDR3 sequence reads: CASSQVYEQFF. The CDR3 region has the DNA TGTGCCAGCAGCCAAGTCTATGAGCAGTTCTTC.